This T cell receptor (beta chain) originates from a study of blood T cell repertoires in COVID-19. Turning to the study itself: Samples representing acute and convalescent COVID-19 were sourced from the United States, Italy and Spain.

Data came from immunoSEQ multiplex PCR; TCRdb stores just in-frame clones and leaves some out. The sample lists about 200,000 clones, more than 75% seen once, with under 2% in the top ten. Sequencing was performed on peripheral blood. The clonotype originates from a man aged 40-50 years with active or convalescent COVID-19.

The DNA of the CDR3 is TGTGCCAGCAGTTTTAGGACAGGGTCATCTGCCATAGAGACCCAGTACTTC. Its translation is CASSFRTGSSAIETQYF. V and J are TRBV6-2 or TRBV6-3 and TRBJ2-5; 8 bases map to TRBD1. This CDR3 is built from 17 residues. Germline CDR1 is MNHEY and CDR2 is SVGEGT. V was clipped by 4 bases and J by 4 bases; unmatched bases: 14.